The sample holds a few counts of the clone carrying this TCR beta chain. Its antigen is as yet unknown. The V and J ends lost 5 bases and 0 bases respectively, with 5 bases between them. Germline CDR1 reads SEHNR; CDR2 reads FQNEAQ (reference sequence). This CDR3 contains 13 residues. This sample is part of a study of T cells after yellow fever vaccination. Study-wide context: Preparing low-cell-number fractions relied on SMART-Seq v4 Ultra Low Input.

The study's findings and limits: Re-detected after boosting: most primary clones, 96% of CD4 and 88% of CD8.

TCRdb reanalysed the 5' RACE reads using MiXCR and keeps one entry per CDR3 protein. The repertoire consists of some 240,000 distinct CDR3 sequences, with approximately 3% occurring once and the leading ten covering around 3%. Sequencing was performed on CD4+ T cells sorted from PBMCs, taken 10 days after the yellow fever booster vaccination. This TCR came from a man between 18 and 29 years old who received the YFV17D yellow fever vaccine. The chain has TRBV7-9 and TRBJ2-1; D is undetermined. The CDR3 loop reads CASSAGSYNEQFF. The CDR3 region has the DNA TGTGCCAGCAGCGCAGGCTCCTACAATGAGCAGTTCTTC.